Judged by abundance, the clone carrying this T cell receptor beta chain is medium-sized (0.01 to 0.1%). Its specificity is unknown. Researchers ran immunoSEQ v3.0 at survey level. The method was immunoSEQ multiplex PCR; TCRdb's version includes in-frame clones alone and lacks a portion of them. The sample includes fewer than 35,000 clones, around 80% of them seen just once. The data belong to a study of long-term antiretroviral therapy in people with HIV. Across the whole study: Collection dates of the earliest samples fall about a decade before the 2015 immediate-ART recommendation.

It was in the United States that all participants with HIV were treated. Study observations and caveats: Diversity measured after ART increased yet remained under transplant donor controls. Clonotypes expanded prior to ART showed repertoire dominance at all sampled time points.

This TCR came from a woman aged 50 to 60 with HIV. Sequences were derived from unsorted PBMCs, sampled 2 years after starting antiretroviral therapy.

The CDR3 DNA follows: TGTGCCAGCAGAGACCGGGACAGGGGTAAAACTGAAGCTTTCTTT. It encodes CASRDRDRGKTEAFF. The V gene is TRBV7-9, the J gene TRBJ1-1; TRBD1 matches at 10 bases. V lost 6 bases, J lost 5 bases, and 9 bases stayed unmatched. The CDR3 covers 15 residues. CDR1 and CDR2 from the germline V gene are SEHNR and FQNEAQ (reference sequence).